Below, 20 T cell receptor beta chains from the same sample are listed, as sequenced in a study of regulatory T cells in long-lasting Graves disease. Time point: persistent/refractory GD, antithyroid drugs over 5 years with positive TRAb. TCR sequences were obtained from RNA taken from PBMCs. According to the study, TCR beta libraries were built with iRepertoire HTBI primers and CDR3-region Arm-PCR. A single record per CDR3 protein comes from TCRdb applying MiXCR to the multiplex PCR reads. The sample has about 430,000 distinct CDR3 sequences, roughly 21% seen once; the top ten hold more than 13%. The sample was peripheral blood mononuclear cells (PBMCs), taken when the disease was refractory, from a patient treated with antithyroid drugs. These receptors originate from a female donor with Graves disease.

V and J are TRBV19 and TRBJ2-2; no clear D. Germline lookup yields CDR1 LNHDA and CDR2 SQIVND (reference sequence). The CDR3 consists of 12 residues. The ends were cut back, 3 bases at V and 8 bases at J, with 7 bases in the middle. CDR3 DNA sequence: TGTGCCAGTAGTATTCGGGCGGGGGAGCTGTTTTTT. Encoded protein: CASSIRAGELFF.

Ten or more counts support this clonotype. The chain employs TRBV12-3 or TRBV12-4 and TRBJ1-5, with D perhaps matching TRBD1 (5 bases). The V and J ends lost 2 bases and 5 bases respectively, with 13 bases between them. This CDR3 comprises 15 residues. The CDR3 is CASSLWQGGDQPQHF. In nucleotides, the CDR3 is TGTGCCAGCAGTTTATGGCAGGGTGGCGATCAGCCCCAGCATTTT.

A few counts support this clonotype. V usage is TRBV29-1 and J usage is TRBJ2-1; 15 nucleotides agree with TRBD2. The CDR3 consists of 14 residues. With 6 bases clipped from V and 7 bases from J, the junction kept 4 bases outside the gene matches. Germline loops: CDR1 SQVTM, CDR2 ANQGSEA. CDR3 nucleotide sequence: TGCAGCGTGGCGGGACTAGCGGGAGGTAATGAGCAGTTCTTC. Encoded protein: CSVAGLAGGNEQFF.

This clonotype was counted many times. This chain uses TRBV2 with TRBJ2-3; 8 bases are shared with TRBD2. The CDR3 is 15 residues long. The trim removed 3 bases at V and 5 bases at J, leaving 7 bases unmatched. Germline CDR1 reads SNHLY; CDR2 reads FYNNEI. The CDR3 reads CASSEVAGGGDTQYF. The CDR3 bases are TGTGCCAGCAGTGAGGTGGCGGGAGGCGGAGATACGCAGTATTTT. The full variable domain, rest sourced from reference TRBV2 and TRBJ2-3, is EPEVTQTPSHQVTQMGQEVILRCVPISNHLYFYWYRQILGQKVEFLVSFYNNEISEKSEIFDDQFSVERPDGSNFTLKIRSTKLEDSAMYFCASSEVAGGGDTQYFGPGTRLTVL.

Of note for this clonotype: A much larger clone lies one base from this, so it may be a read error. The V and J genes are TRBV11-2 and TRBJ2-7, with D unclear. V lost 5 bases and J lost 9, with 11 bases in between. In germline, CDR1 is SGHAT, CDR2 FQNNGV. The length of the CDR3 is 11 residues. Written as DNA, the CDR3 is TGTGCCAGCAGCCCCGGTCCCGGGCAGTACTTC. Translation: CASSPGPGQYF. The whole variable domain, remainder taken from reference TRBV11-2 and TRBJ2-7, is EAGVAQSPRYKIIEKRQSVAFWCNPISGHATLYWYQQILGQGPKLLIQFQNNGVVDDSQLPKDRFSAERLKGVDSTLKIQPAKLEDSAVYLCASSPGPGQYFGPGTRLTVT.

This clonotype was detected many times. The CDR3 here is CASRFERGGNQPQHF. The CDR3 coding sequence is TGTGCCAGCAGGTTTGAGAGGGGAGGCAATCAGCCCCAGCATTTT. This chain uses TRBV28 with TRBJ1-5; D is possibly TRBD1 (5 bases). Germline V gene data show CDR1 as MDHEN and CDR2 as SYDVKM. Trimming removed 6 bases from V and 2 bases from J, with 14 bases in between. The CDR3 covers 15 residues.

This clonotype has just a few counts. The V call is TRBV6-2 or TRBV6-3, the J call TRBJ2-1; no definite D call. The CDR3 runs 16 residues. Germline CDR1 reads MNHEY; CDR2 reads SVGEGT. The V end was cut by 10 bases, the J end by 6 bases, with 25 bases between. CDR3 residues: CAIFPSFQRLSNEQFF. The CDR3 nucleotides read TGTGCCATCTTTCCCTCCTTCCAAAGACTCTCCAATGAGCAGTTCTTC.

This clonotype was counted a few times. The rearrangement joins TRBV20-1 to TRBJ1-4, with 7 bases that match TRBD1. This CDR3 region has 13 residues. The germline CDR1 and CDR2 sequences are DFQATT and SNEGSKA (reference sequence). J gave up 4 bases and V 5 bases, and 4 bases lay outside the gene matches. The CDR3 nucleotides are TGCAGTGCTCGGGACAGTTTTAATGAAAAACTGTTTTTT. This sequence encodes CSARDSFNEKLFF.

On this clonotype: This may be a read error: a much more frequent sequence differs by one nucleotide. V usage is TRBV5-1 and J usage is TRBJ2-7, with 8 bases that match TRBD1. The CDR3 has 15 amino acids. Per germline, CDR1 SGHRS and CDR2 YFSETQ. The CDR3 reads CASSLEGQAIYKQYF. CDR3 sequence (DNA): TGCGCCAGCAGCTTGGAGGGACAGGCGATCTACAAGCAGTACTTC.

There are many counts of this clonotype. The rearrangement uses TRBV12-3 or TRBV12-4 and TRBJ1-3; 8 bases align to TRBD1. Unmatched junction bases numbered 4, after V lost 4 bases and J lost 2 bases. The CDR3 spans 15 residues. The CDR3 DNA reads TGTGCCAGCAGTTCATGGACAGGGCCTGGAAACACCATATATTTT. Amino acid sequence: CASSSWTGPGNTIYF.

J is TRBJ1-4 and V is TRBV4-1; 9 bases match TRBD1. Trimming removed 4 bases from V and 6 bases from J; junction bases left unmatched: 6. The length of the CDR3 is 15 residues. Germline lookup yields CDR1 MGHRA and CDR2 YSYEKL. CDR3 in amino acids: CASSPSGTGHEKLFF. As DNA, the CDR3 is TGCGCCAGCAGCCCATCCGGGACAGGGCATGAAAAACTGTTTTTT.

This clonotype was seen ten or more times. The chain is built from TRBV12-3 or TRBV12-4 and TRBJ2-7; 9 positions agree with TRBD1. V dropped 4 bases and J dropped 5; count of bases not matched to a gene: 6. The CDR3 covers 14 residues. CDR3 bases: TGTGCCAGCAGTTCAGGACAGGGGATGAACGAGCAGTACTTC. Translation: CASSSGQGMNEQYF.

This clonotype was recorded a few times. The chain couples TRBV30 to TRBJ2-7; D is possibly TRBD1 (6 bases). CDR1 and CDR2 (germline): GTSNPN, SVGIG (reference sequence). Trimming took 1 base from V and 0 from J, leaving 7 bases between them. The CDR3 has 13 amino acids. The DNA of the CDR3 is TGTGCCTGGAGTGCGGACAGCTCCTACGAGCAGTACTTC. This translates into CAWSADSSYEQYF.

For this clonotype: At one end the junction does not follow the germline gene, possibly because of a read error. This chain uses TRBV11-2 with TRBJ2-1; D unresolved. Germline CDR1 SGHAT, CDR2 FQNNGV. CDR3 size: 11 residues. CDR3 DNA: TGTGCCAGCAGTTTAGTGAATGAGCAGTTCTTC. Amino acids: CASSLVNEQFF. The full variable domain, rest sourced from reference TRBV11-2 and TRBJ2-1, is EAGVAQSPRYKIIEKRQSVAFWCNPISGHATLYWYQQILGQGPKLLIQFQNNGVVDDSQLPKDRFSAERLKGVDSTLKIQPAKLEDSAVYLCASSLVNEQFFGPGTRLTVL.

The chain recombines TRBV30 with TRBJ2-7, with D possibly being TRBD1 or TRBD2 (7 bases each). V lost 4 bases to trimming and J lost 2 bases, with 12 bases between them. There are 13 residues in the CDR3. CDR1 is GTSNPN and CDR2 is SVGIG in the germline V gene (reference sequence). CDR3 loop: CAWTQGRAYEQYF. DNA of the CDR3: TGTGCCTGGACACAGGGGAGGGCCTACGAGCAGTACTTC.

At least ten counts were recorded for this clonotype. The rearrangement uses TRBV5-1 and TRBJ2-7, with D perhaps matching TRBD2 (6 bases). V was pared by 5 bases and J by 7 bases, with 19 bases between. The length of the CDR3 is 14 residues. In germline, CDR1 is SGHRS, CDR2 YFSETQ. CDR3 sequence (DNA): TGCGCCAGCAGACGGGACTCCGGGTTAGGTGAGCAGTACTTC. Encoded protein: CASRRDSGLGEQYF.

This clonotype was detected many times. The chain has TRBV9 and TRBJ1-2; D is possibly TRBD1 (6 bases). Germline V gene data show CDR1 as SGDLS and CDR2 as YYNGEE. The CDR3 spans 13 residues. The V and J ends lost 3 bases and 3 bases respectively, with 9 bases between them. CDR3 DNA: TGTGCCAGCAGCGAGACAGGTTACTATGGCTACACCTTC. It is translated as CASSETGYYGYTF. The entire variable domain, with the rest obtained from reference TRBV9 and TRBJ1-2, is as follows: DSGVTQTPKHLITATGQRVTLRCSPRSGDLSVYWYQQSLDQGLQFLIQYYNGEERAKGNILERFSAQQFPDLHSELNLSSLELGDSALYFCASSETGYYGYTFGSGTRLTVV.

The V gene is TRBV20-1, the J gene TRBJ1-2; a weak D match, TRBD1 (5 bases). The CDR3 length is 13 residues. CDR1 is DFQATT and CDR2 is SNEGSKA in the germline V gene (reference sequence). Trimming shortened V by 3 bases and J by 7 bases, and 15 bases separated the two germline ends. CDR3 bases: TGCAGTGCTAGGGGCGGGAGGGACTTTGGCTACACCTTC. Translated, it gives CSARGGRDFGYTF.

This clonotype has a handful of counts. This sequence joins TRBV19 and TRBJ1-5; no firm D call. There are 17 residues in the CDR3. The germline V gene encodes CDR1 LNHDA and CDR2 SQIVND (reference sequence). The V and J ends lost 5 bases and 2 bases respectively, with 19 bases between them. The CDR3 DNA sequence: TGTGCCAGTAGTGCCCGGACGGCGCTTAGGGGCAATCAGCCCCAGCATTTT. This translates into CASSARTALRGNQPQHF.

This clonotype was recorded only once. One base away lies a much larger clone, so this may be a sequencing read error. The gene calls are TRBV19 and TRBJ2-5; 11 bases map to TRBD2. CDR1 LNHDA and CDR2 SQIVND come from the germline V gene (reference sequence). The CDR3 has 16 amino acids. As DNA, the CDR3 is TGTACCAGTAGTCCTCGACTAGCGGGACGGCAAGAGACCCAGTACTTC. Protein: CTSSPRLAGRQETQYF.